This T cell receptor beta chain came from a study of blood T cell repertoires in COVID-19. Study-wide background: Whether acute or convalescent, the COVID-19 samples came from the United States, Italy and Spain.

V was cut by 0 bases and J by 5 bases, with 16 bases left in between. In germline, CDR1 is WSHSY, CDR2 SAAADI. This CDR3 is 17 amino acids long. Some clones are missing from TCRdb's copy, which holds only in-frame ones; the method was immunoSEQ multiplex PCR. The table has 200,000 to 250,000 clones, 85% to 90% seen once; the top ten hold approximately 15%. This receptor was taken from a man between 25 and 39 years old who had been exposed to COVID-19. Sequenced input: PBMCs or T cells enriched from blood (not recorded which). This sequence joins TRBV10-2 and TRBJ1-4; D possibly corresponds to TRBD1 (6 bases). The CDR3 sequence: CASSESTWTDGNEKLFF. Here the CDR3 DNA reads TGCGCCAGCAGTGAGTCGACGTGGACAGATGGAAATGAAAAACTGTTTTTT.